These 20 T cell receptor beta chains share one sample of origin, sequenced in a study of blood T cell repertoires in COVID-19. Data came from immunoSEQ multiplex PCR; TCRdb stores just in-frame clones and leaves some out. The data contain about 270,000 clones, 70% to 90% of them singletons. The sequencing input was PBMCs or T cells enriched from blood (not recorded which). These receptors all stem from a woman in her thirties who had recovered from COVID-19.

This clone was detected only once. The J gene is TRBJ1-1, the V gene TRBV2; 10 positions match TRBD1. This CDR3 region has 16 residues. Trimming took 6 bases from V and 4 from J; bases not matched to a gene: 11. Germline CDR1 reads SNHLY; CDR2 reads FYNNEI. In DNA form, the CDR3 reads TGTGCCAGCAGGTCCCAACCGGGACAGGGGTTCACTGAAGCTTTCTTT. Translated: CASRSQPGQGFTEAFF.

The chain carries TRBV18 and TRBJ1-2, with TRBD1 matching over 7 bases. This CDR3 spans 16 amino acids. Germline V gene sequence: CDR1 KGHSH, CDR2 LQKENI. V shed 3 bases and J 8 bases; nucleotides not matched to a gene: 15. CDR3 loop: CASSPSSTGVQEGYTF. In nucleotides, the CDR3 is TGTGCCAGCTCACCGTCTTCCACAGGGGTACAGGAGGGCTACACCTTC.

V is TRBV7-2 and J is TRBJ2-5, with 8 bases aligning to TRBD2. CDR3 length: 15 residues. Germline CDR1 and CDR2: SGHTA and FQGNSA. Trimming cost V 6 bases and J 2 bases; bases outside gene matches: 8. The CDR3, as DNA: TGTGCCAGCAGTCCGGGGGGGCTAATTCAAGAGACCCAGTACTTC. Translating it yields CASSPGGLIQETQYF.

CDR3 sequence (DNA): TGTGCCAGCAGCCCGACAGGGTCAACTAATGAAAAACTGTTTTTT. Translating gives CASSPTGSTNEKLFF. This chain uses TRBV9 with TRBJ1-4, with 7 bases identical to TRBD1. Germline assignment: CDR1 SGDLS and CDR2 YYNGEE. The V and J ends lost 4 bases and 0 bases, in that order; junction bases with no gene match: 3. The CDR3 consists of 15 residues. Variable domain in full (rest from reference TRBV9 and TRBJ1-4): DSGVTQTPKHLITATGQRVTLRCSPRSGDLSVYWYQQSLDQGLQFLIQYYNGEERAKGNILERFSAQQFPDLHSELNLSSLELGDSALYFCASSPTGSTNEKLFFGSGTQLSVL.

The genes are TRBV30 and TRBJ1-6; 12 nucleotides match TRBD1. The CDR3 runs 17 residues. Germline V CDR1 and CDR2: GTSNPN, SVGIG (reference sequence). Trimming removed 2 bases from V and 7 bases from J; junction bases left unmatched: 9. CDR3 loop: CAWSPGQGAKLNSPLHF. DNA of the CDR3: TGTGCCTGGAGTCCGGGACAGGGGGCGAAGCTGAATTCACCCCTCCACTTT.

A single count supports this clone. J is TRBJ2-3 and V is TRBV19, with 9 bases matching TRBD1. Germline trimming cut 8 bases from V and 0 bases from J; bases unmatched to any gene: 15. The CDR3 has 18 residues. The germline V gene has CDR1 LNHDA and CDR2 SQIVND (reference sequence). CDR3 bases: TGTGCCAGTCGACGATCCGGGACAGGGATCCCTAGCACAGATACGCAGTATTTT. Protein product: CASRRSGTGIPSTDTQYF.

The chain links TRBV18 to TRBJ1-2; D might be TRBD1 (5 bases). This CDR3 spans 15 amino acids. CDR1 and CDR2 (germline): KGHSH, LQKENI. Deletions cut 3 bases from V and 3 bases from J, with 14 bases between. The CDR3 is CASSPGFGADYGYTF. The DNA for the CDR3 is TGTGCCAGCTCACCCGGCTTTGGGGCCGACTATGGCTACACCTTC.

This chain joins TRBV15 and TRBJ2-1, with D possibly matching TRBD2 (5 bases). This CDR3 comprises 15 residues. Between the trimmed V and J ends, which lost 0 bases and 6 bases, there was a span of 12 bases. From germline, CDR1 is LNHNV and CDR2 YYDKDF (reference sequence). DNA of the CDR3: TGTGCCACCAGCAGAGAAGGTGGGAGCCTCAATGAGCAGTTCTTC. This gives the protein CATSREGGSLNEQFF.

The CDR3 coding sequence is TGCAGCGTTGTGGGGGGATGGACTGAAGCTTTCTTT. It codes for CSVVGGWTEAFF. The chain carries TRBV29-1 and TRBJ1-1; D is possibly TRBD1 (5 bases). The germline V and J ends were trimmed by 4 bases and 5 bases, with 11 bases remaining between them. Germline CDR1 reads SQVTM; CDR2 reads ANQGSEA. This CDR3 contains 12 residues. Looking up the rest from reference TRBV29-1 and TRBJ1-1 gives the full variable domain: SAVISQKPSRDICQRGTSLTIQCQVDSQVTMMFWYRQQPGQSLTLIATANQGSEATYESGFVIDKFPISRPNLTFSTLTVSNMSPEDSSIYLCSVVGGWTEAFFGQGTRLTVV.

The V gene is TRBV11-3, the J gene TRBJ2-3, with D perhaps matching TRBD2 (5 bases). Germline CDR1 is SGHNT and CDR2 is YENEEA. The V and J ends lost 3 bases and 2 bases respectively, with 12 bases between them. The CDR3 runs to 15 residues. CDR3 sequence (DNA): TGTGCCAGCAGCTTTTCCGTGACTACCACAGATACGCAGTATTTT. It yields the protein CASSFSVTTTDTQYF.

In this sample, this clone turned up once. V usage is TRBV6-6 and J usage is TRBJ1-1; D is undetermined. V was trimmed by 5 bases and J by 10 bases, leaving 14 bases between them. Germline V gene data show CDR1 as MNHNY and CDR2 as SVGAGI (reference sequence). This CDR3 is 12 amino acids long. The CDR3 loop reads CASSLDGPRAFF. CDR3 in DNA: TGTGCCAGCAGTCTCGATGGGCCCCGAGCTTTCTTT.

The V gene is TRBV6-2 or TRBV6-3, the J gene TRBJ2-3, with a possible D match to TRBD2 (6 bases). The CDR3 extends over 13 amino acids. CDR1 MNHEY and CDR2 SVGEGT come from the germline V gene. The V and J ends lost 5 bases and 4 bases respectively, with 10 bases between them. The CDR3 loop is CASSTTSADTQYF. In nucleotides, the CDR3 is TGTGCCAGCAGTACGACTAGTGCAGATACGCAGTATTTT.

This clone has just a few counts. The CDR3 here is CASNLRTGELFF. CDR3 DNA: TGTGCCAGTAATCTCCGGACCGGGGAGCTGTTTTTT. This rearrangement joins TRBV7-9 to TRBJ2-2; D is ambiguous. The V end lost 9 bases, the J end lost 5 bases, and 10 bases lay between the germline ends. The CDR3 is 12 amino acids. The germline gives CDR1 SEHNR, CDR2 FQNEAQ (reference sequence).

The CDR3 region has the DNA TGTGCCAGCAGCGTAGCAGGGGCAGGCAATGAGCAGTTCTTC. It translates to CASSVAGAGNEQFF. V usage is TRBV9 and J usage is TRBJ2-1; TRBD1 might be the D (6 bases). The CDR3 covers 14 residues. Trimming shortened V by 0 bases and J by 6 bases, and 10 bases separated the two germline ends. CDR1 and CDR2 from the germline V gene are SGDLS and YYNGEE.

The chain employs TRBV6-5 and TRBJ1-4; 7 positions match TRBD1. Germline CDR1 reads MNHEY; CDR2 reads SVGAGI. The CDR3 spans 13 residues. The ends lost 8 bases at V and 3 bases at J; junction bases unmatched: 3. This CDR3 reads CASHGTANEKLFF. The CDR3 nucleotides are TGTGCCAGCCACGGGACAGCTAATGAAAAACTGTTTTTT.

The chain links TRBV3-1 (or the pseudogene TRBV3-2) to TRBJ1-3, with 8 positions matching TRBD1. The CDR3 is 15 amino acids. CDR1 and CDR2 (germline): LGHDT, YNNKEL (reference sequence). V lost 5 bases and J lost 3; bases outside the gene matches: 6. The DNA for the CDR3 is TGTGCCAGCAGCACACCGGACAGGGTTGGAAACACCATATATTTT. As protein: CASSTPDRVGNTIYF.

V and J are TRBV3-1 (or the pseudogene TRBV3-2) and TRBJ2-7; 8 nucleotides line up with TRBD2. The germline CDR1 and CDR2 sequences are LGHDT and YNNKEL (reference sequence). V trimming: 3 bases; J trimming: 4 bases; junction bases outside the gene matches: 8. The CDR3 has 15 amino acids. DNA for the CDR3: TGTGCCAGCAGCCAGGCACCCGGGACTAGATACGAGCAGTACTTC. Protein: CASSQAPGTRYEQYF.

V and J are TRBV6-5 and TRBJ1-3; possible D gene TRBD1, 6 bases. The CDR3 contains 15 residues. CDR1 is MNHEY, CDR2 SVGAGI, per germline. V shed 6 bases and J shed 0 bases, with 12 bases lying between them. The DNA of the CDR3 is TGTGCCAGCAGAACCAGGGGTCTCTCTGGAAACACCATATATTTT. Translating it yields CASRTRGLSGNTIYF.

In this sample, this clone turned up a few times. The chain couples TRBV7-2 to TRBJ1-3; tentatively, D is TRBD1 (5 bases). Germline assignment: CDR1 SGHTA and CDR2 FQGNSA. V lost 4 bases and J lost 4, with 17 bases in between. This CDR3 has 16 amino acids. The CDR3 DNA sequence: TGTGCCAGCAGCTCCCCGGGAGGGGATATAGGAAACACCATATATTTT. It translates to CASSSPGGDIGNTIYF. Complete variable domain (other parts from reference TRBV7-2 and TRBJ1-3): GAGVSQSPSNKVTEKGKDVELRCDPISGHTALYWYRQSLGQGLEFLIYFQGNSAPDKSGLPSDRFSAERTGGSVSTLTIQRTQQEDSAVYLCASSSPGGDIGNTIYFGEGSWLTVV.

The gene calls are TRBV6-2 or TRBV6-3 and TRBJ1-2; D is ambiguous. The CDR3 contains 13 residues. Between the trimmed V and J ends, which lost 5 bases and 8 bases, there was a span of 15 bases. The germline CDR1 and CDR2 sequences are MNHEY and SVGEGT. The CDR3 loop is CASSLTESKGYTF. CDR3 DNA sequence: TGTGCCAGCAGTCTAACAGAGTCCAAGGGCTACACCTTC.